This T cell receptor (beta chain) is from a study of blood T cell repertoires in COVID-19. Study-level information: There were acute and convalescent COVID-19 samples, and they came from the United States, Italy and Spain. PBMCs, B-cell-depleted T cells, or T cells provided the cDNA or gDNA that made up the material.

Using immunoSEQ multiplex PCR, the repertoire was profiled, and TCRdb retains in-frame clones only, with some absent. The sample has around 380,000 clones; 70% to 85% are singletons. Losses at the gene ends were 5 bases for V and 1 base for J; bases not matched to a gene: 7. Germline lookup yields CDR1 SGHVS and CDR2 FQNEAQ. CDR3 size: 16 residues. Sequenced input: peripheral blood. The receptor's source is a human donor with acute or convalescent COVID-19. The donor label of this sample is uncertain. This chain connects TRBV7-8 to TRBJ1-4, with 7 positions matching TRBD1. The CDR3 loop reads CASSHGRTGTNEKLFF. CDR3 nucleotides: TGTGCCAGCAGCCATGGAAGGACAGGAACTAATGAAAAACTGTTTTTT.